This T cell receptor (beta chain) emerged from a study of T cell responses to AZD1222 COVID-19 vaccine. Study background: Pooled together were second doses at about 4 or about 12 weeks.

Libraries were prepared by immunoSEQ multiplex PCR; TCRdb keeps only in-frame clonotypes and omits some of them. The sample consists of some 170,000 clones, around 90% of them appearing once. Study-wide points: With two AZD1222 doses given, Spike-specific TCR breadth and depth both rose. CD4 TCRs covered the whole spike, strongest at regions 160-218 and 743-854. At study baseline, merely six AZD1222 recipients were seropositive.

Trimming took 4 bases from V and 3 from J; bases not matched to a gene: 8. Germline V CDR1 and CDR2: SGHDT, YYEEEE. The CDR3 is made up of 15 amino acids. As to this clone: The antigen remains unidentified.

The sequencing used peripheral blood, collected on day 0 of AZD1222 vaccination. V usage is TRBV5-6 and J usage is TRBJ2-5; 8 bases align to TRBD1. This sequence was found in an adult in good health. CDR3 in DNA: TGTGCCAGCAGCGCGGCAGGGGGCACCAAAGAGACCCAGTACTTC. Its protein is CASSAAGGTKETQYF.